This T cell receptor (beta chain) was captured by sequencing in a study of technical replicates of blood from a few donors. The V gene lost 0 bases and the J gene lost 3 bases, with 6 bases spanning the gap. The CDR3 extends over 13 amino acids. Germline CDR1 and CDR2: SGHNT and YENEEA. Sequenced by immunoSEQ multiplex PCR; TCRdb stores in-frame clones only, minus some. Found here are about 100,000 clones, roughly 96% of them singletons; the top ten hold roughly 0.33%. The genes are TRBV11-3 and TRBJ2-7; D remains ambiguous. Sample: T cells isolated from PBMCs. The receptor was derived from a human donor in good health. The CDR3, as DNA: TGTGCCAGCAGCTTAGACGACAACTACGAGCAGTACTTC. Translation gives CASSLDDNYEQYF. Drawing the rest from reference TRBV11-3 and TRBJ2-7, the complete variable domain is EAGVVQSPRYKIIEKKQPVAFWCNPISGHNTLYWYLQNLGQGPELLIRYENEEAVDDSQLPKDRFSAERLKGVDSTLKIQPAELGDSAVYLCASSLDDNYEQYFGPGTRLTVT.